The entry below describes one T cell receptor (beta chain). V gave up 5 bases and J gave up 3 bases, with 14 bases separating them. This CDR3 region has 14 residues. Germline V lookup: CDR1 MNHEY, CDR2 SMNVEV (reference sequence). For TCR beta, libraries came from iRepertoire HTBI primers and Arm-PCR of CDR3 regions. Each CDR3 protein gets one entry after TCRdb re-called the multiplex PCR reads with MiXCR. This repertoire shows roughly 510,000 distinct CDR3 sequences, more than 15% found once; its top ten account for about 11%. The sample is drawn from a study of regulatory T cells in long-lasting Graves disease. Time point indicated: newly diagnosed GD, antithyroid drugs for less than 3 months. The TCR library was made from RNA that had been extracted from PBMCs in TRIzol. Roughly 9.3 milliliters of peripheral blood were taken and placed in EDTA tubes. This sample also belongs to another study, concerning T cells in Graves' hyperthyroidism and ophthalmopathy.

This TCR derives from a man between 18 and 35 years old with Graves disease. This sequence joins TRBV27 and TRBJ2-7; D assignment may be TRBD1 or TRBD2 (6 bases each). The material was peripheral blood mononuclear cells (PBMCs), obtained at new diagnosis, from a patient treated with antithyroid drugs. The DNA for the CDR3 is TGTGCCAGCAGTAAGAGAGGGGGGATCTACGAGCAGTACTTC. Residues: CASSKRGGIYEQYF.